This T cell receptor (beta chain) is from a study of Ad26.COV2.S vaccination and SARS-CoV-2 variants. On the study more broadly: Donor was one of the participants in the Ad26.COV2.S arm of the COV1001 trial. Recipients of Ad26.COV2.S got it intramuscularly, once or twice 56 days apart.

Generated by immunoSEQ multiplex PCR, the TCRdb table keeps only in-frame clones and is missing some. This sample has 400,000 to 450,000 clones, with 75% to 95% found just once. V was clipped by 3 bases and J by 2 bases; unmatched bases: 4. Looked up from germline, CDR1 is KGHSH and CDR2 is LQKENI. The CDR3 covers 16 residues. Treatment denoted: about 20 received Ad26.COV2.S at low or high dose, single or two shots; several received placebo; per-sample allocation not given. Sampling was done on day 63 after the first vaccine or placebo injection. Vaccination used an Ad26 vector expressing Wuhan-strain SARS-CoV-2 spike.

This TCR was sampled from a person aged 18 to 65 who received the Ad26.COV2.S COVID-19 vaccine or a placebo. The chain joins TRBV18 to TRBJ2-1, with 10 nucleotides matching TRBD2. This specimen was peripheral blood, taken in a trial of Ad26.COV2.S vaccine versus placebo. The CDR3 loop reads CASSPLSGRTYNEQFF. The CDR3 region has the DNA TGTGCCAGCTCACCTCTTAGCGGGAGGACCTACAATGAGCAGTTCTTC.